The 6 T cell receptor beta chains below come from one sample, sequenced in a study of graft-versus-host responses after intestinal transplantation. No antigens are known for them. Some clones are missing from TCRdb's copy, which holds only in-frame ones; the method was immunoSEQ multiplex PCR. The sample consists of around 90,000 clones, about nine tenths of them appearing once. The source material was unstimulated CD8+ T cells sorted from spleen or lymph node cells, sampled before transplant. The origin of the receptors is a human donor who was the organ donor for an intestinal transplant.

The chain employs TRBV7-2 and TRBJ2-2; D perhaps matches TRBD2 (5 bases). Trimming pared 2 bases from V and 2 bases from J, leaving 9 bases between. This CDR3 comprises 15 residues. From germline, CDR1 is SGHTA and CDR2 FQGNSA. CDR3 DNA sequence: TGTGCCAGCAGCTTACTAGCTCTAAACACCGGGGAGCTGTTTTTT. Translated, it gives CASSLLALNTGELFF. Complete variable domain (other parts from reference TRBV7-2 and TRBJ2-2): GAGVSQSPSNKVTEKGKDVELRCDPISGHTALYWYRQSLGQGLEFLIYFQGNSAPDKSGLPSDRFSAERTGGSVSTLTIQRTQQEDSAVYLCASSLLALNTGELFFGEGSRLTVL.

The chain is built from TRBV7-9 and TRBJ2-5, with a possible D match to TRBD2 (6 bases). This CDR3 region has 16 residues. V was trimmed by 5 bases and J by 7 bases, leaving 23 bases between them. Germline CDR1 and CDR2: SEHNR and FQNEAQ (reference sequence). CDR3 loop: CASSTSFGSLLGTQYF. The CDR3 DNA follows: TGTGCCAGCAGCACTAGCTTTGGGTCCCTCCTGGGGACCCAGTACTTC. Complete variable domain (other parts from reference TRBV7-9 and TRBJ2-5): DTGVSQNPRHKITKRGQNVTFRCDPISEHNRLYWYRQTLGQGPEFLTYFQNEAQLEKSRLLSDRFSAERPKGSFSTLEIQRTEQGDSAMYLCASSTSFGSLLGTQYFGPGTRLLVL.

Note on this clone: This CDR3 is also generated by other DNA sequences in the sample. V is TRBV5-1 and J is TRBJ2-1; no clear D gene. CDR1 and CDR2 from the germline V gene are SGHRS and YFSETQ. V was pared by 2 bases and J by 3 bases, with 6 bases between. The CDR3 covers 13 residues. The CDR3 DNA sequence: TGCGCCAGCAGCTTAGACAACTACAATGAGCAGTTCTTC. Translation: CASSLDNYNEQFF.

This rearrangement joins TRBV5-1 to TRBJ2-2; 7 bases are a match to TRBD2. The CDR3 totals 16 residues. CDR1 and CDR2 (germline): SGHRS, YFSETQ. V was clipped by 0 bases and J by 3 bases; unmatched bases: 5. CDR3 nucleotide sequence: TGCGCCAGCAGCTTGGAGGCCGCGGGGGACACCGGGGAGCTGTTTTTT. Amino acids: CASSLEAAGDTGELFF. The full variable domain, rest sourced from reference TRBV5-1 and TRBJ2-2, is KAGVTQTPRYLIKTRGQQVTLSCSPISGHRSVSWYQQTPGQGLQFLFEYFSETQRNKGNFPGRFSGRQFSNSRSEMNVSTLELGDSALYLCASSLEAAGDTGELFFGEGSRLTVL.

The gene calls are TRBV19 and TRBJ2-2; D is perhaps TRBD1 (5 bases). Trimming pared 5 bases from V and 4 bases from J, leaving 20 bases between. This CDR3 contains 17 residues. CDR1 is LNHDA, CDR2 SQIVND, per germline (reference sequence). CDR3 protein: CASSVSRPDRSTGELFF. The CDR3 bases are TGTGCCAGTAGTGTCTCACGGCCAGACAGAAGCACCGGGGAGCTGTTTTTT.

The V gene is TRBV27, the J gene TRBJ1-1; D is perhaps TRBD1 (6 bases). Between the trimmed V and J ends, which lost 5 bases and 1 base, there was a span of 11 bases. The germline gives CDR1 MNHEY, CDR2 SMNVEV (reference sequence). CDR3 length: 14 residues. The CDR3 DNA reads TGTGCCAGCAGTGACTGGGACAAGAACACTGAAGCTTTCTTT. Its protein product is CASSDWDKNTEAFF.